This entry lists 30 T cell receptor beta chains sequenced from one sample in a study of blood T cells in healthy people across ages. The use of a sample-barcoded 5' primer and a J-beta primer mix characterized a second PCR of roughly 7 to 11 cycles. TCRdb reprocessed the 5' RACE reads via MiXCR and lists one record per CDR3 protein. Here the sample spans about 2 million distinct CDR3 sequences, roughly 52% being singletons. Input material: blood. The source is a woman aged 40 to 50 in good health.

V gene TRBV6-1 combines with J gene TRBJ2-5; TRBD1 matches 7 bases. With V trimmed by 7 bases and J by 1 base, 6 bases remained unmatched. The CDR3 covers 14 residues. Germline V gene sequence: CDR1 MNHNS, CDR2 SASEGT. Here the CDR3 DNA reads TGTGCCAGCATCCCCGGGACAGTCCAAGAGACCCAGTACTTC. Translated: CASIPGTVQETQYF.

This clonotype was counted between two and nine times. The gene calls are TRBV6-2 or TRBV6-3 and TRBJ2-7, with TRBD2 matching over 8 bases. Germline V CDR1 and CDR2: MNHEY, SVGEGT. Unmatched junction bases numbered 11, after V lost 5 bases and J lost 2 bases. This CDR3 has 16 amino acids. Here the CDR3 DNA reads TGTGCCAGCAGTCTCCCGGTCGGGGGGGTCGCCTACGAGCAGTACTTC. It yields the protein CASSLPVGGVAYEQYF.

The V gene is TRBV6-2 or TRBV6-3, the J gene TRBJ2-5, with TRBD1 matching over 8 bases. CDR3 length equals 19 residues. J lost 11 bases, V lost 5 bases, and 28 bases had no gene match. The germline gives CDR1 MNHEY, CDR2 SVGEGT. DNA of the CDR3: TGTGCCAGCAGTCCACCCGGACAGGGTTTGAGCGGGTTCCGTTGGGAGCAGTACTTC. Its protein is CASSPPGQGLSGFRWEQYF.

The chain uses TRBV12-3 or TRBV12-4 and TRBJ2-7; a possible D gene is TRBD2 (6 bases). This CDR3 region has 11 residues. The V end lost 8 bases, the J end lost 3 bases, and 8 bases lay between the germline ends. The DNA of the CDR3 is TGTGCCAGCGGGGACTTCTACGAGCAGTACTTC. Its translation: CASGDFYEQYF.

The chain links TRBV29-1 to TRBJ2-3, with 7 nucleotides matching TRBD2. This CDR3 is 12 amino acids long. V shed 7 bases, J shed 4 bases, and the junction held 5 bases outside the gene matches. Germline V lookup: CDR1 SQVTM, CDR2 ANQGSEA. The CDR3 loop is CSGGGIADTQYF. Written as DNA, the CDR3 is TGCAGCGGGGGGGGTATCGCAGATACGCAGTATTTT.

This clonotype has more than one count but fewer than ten. V and J are TRBV27 and TRBJ1-2, with 7 nucleotides matching TRBD1. Germline V gives CDR1 MNHEY, CDR2 SMNVEV (reference sequence). The V and J ends lost 5 bases and 4 bases, in that order; junction bases with no gene match: 13. The CDR3 is 16 residues long. The CDR3 reads CASSPSTGVLGYGYTF. The CDR3 nucleotides read TGTGCCAGCAGTCCCTCTACAGGGGTGTTGGGCTATGGCTACACCTTC.

This chain connects TRBV11-2 to TRBJ2-3; 11 bases align to TRBD2. There are 17 residues in the CDR3. After removal of 5 bases from V and 0 bases from J, the junction contained 7 bases not matched to a gene. Germline CDR1 and CDR2: SGHAT and FQNNGV. The CDR3 is CASSPRGLAVSTDTQYF. For the CDR3, the DNA is TGTGCCAGCAGCCCACGGGGACTAGCGGTTAGCACAGATACGCAGTATTTT.

This rearrangement joins TRBV7-2 to TRBJ2-5; no reliable D call. V lost 5 bases to trimming and J lost 5 bases, with 18 bases between them. Per the germline V gene, CDR1 is SGHTA and CDR2 is FQGNSA. This CDR3 has 15 amino acids. Here the CDR3 reads CASSPRQGLWETQYF. In DNA, the CDR3 is TGTGCCAGCAGCCCCAGACAAGGCCTTTGGGAGACCCAGTACTTC.

The chain links TRBV28 to TRBJ2-5, with 10 bases identical to TRBD1. From germline, CDR1 is MDHEN and CDR2 SYDVKM. The CDR3 has 15 residues. Germline trimming cut 4 bases from V and 13 bases from J; bases unmatched to any gene: 15. CDR3 bases: TGTGCCAGCAGTTCCTCGGGACAGGGGTCTCACGAGCGGTACTTC. Its protein product is CASSSSGQGSHERYF.

This clonotype came up a few times. The chain joins TRBV4-2 to TRBJ2-3; D is possibly TRBD1 (6 bases). V was trimmed by 1 base and J by 1 base, leaving 21 bases between them. The CDR3 covers 19 residues. Germline V lookup: CDR1 LGHNA, CDR2 YNFKEQ. The CDR3 loop reads CASSQGISPTGFRTDTQYF. The CDR3 DNA sequence: TGTGCCAGCAGCCAAGGCATATCTCCGACAGGATTTCGCACAGATACGCAGTATTTT.

The chain links TRBV7-9 to TRBJ1-2; D is possibly TRBD1 (6 bases). V shed 1 base and J shed 4 bases, with 19 bases lying between them. The CDR3 runs to 17 residues. Germline V gene lookup returns CDR1 SEHNR and CDR2 FQNEAQ (reference sequence). The CDR3 is CASSLVAGASLAYGYTF. The CDR3 bases are TGTGCCAGCAGCTTAGTAGCAGGGGCCTCGTTGGCCTATGGCTACACCTTC.

This sequence joins TRBV28 and TRBJ2-1, with D possibly matching TRBD2 (5 bases). Germline V CDR1 and CDR2: MDHEN, SYDVKM. Trimming cost V 8 bases and J 2 bases, with 10 bases left between them. This CDR3 is 13 amino acids long. The CDR3 region has the DNA TGTGCCAGCCGCGAGACTACCTACAATGAGCAGTTCTTC. It is translated as CASRETTYNEQFF.

The chain carries TRBV5-5 and TRBJ2-3, with D perhaps TRBD1 (5 bases). CDR1 SGHKS and CDR2 YYEKEE come from the germline V gene (reference sequence). The V and J ends lost 2 bases and 5 bases respectively, with 15 bases between them. The CDR3 is made up of 15 amino acids. CDR3 coding DNA: TGTGCCAGCAGCTTCACGCAGGGCTGGGTAGATACGCAGTATTTT. It is translated as CASSFTQGWVDTQYF.

The chain is built from TRBV20-1 and TRBJ2-1; D may correspond to TRBD1 or TRBD2 (6 bases each). With 1 base removed from V and 7 bases from J, the gap between germline ends came to 14 bases. This CDR3 region has 14 residues. Germline V gene sequence: CDR1 DFQATT, CDR2 SNEGSKA (reference sequence). As DNA, the CDR3 is TGCAGTGCTAGAGTCCCGGGGGCGGGAAATGAGCAGTTCTTC. Residues: CSARVPGAGNEQFF.

This clonotype was detected a few times. The chain links TRBV6-1 to TRBJ2-3, with TRBD2 as a possible D gene (7 bases). The V end was cut by 10 bases, the J end by 3 bases, with 26 bases between. This CDR3 comprises 17 residues. The germline gives CDR1 MNHNS, CDR2 SASEGT. The CDR3 spells CATKPWRGGVGTDTQYF. CDR3 nucleotide sequence: TGTGCCACCAAGCCTTGGCGAGGGGGGGTCGGTACAGATACGCAGTATTTT.

This rearrangement joins TRBV25-1 to TRBJ2-2; D uncertain. The V end lost 0 bases, the J end lost 6 bases, and 5 bases lay between the germline ends. Germline CDR1 and CDR2: MGHDK and SYGVNS. The CDR3 is 13 amino acids. CDR3 sequence: CASSEYLAGELFF. The CDR3 region has the DNA TGTGCCAGCAGTGAATATTTAGCCGGGGAGCTGTTTTTT. Using reference TRBV25-1 and TRBJ2-2 for the parts outside the CDR3, the full variable domain is EADIYQTPRYLVIGTGKKITLECSQTMGHDKMYWYQQDPGMELHLIHYSYGVNSTEKGDLSSESTVSRIRTEHFPLTLESARPSHTSQYLCASSEYLAGELFFGEGSRLTVL.

The genes are TRBV13 and TRBJ2-3; 9 bases align to TRBD2. Germline V gives CDR1 PRHDT, CDR2 FYEKMQ (reference sequence). The CDR3 length is 19 residues. Unmatched junction bases numbered 18, after V lost 8 bases and J lost 0 bases. The CDR3 DNA sequence: TGTGCCAGCCTAGACCCCCGTCTAGCGGGGAGAACTAGCACAGATACGCAGTATTTT. Its translation is CASLDPRLAGRTSTDTQYF.

The V and J genes are TRBV29-1 and TRBJ2-4, with a tentative D call TRBD2 (6 bases). The end of the DNA is better explained by TRBJ2-7, so the J call may be wrong. Germline V gives CDR1 SQVTM, CDR2 ANQGSEA. The CDR3 spans 9 residues. The CDR3 loop reads CSVGGEQYF. The CDR3 nucleotides read TGCAGCGTGGGGGGCGAGCAGTACTTC.

The chain employs TRBV20-1 and TRBJ1-2; tentative D call: TRBD1 (5 bases). Between the trimmed V and J ends, which lost 2 bases and 2 bases, there was a span of 9 bases. CDR1 is DFQATT, CDR2 SNEGSKA, per germline (reference sequence). The CDR3 is made up of 13 amino acids. CDR3 sequence reads: CSARNQGNYGYTF. CDR3 sequence (DNA): TGCAGTGCTAGAAACCAGGGAAACTATGGCTACACCTTC.

This clonotype appeared a few times. The J gene is TRBJ2-7, the V gene TRBV20-1; 9 bases map to TRBD1. The J call is doubtful: the DNA matches TRBJ2-5 better. This CDR3 has 14 residues. Germline-derived CDR1 and CDR2 are DFQATT and SNEGSKA (reference sequence). CDR3 coding DNA: TGCAGTGCTTTACAGGGGGCGGAGGGAGAGACCCAGTACTTC. Its protein product is CSALQGAEGETQYF.

V is TRBV27 and J is TRBJ2-6, with D possibly TRBD1 on 8 matching bases. Trimming pared 2 bases from V and 0 bases from J, leaving 23 bases between. The CDR3 spans 21 residues. Looked up from germline, CDR1 is MNHEY and CDR2 is SMNVEV (reference sequence). CDR3 DNA sequence: TGTGCCAGCAGTTTACCAGGGGGGGGGGACAGGAAATACTCTGGGGCCAACGTCCTGACTTTC. Encoded protein: CASSLPGGGDRKYSGANVLTF.

The chain recombines TRBV4-3 with TRBJ1-1; D is ambiguous. Germline CDR1 and CDR2: LGHNA and YSLEER. The CDR3 is 14 residues long. The V end was cut by 1 base, the J end by 5 bases, with 11 bases between. CDR3 DNA sequence: TGCGCCAGCAGCCAAGTCGGCGCGGGGACTGAAGCTTTCTTT. It is translated as CASSQVGAGTEAFF.

The chain carries TRBV7-2 and TRBJ1-2; TRBD1 might be the D (6 bases). In germline, CDR1 is SGHTA, CDR2 FQGNSA. Between the trimmed V and J ends, which lost 1 base and 3 bases, there was a span of 12 bases. The CDR3 length is 15 residues. CDR3 nucleotides: TGTGCCAGCAGCTTAGTACAGGGCATCGACTATGGCTACACCTTC. This codes for CASSLVQGIDYGYTF. The whole variable domain, remainder taken from reference TRBV7-2 and TRBJ1-2, is GAGVSQSPSNKVTEKGKDVELRCDPISGHTALYWYRQSLGQGLEFLIYFQGNSAPDKSGLPSDRFSAERTGGSVSTLTIQRTQQEDSAVYLCASSLVQGIDYGYTFGSGTRLTVV.

V is TRBV9 and J is TRBJ2-1; 10 nucleotides agree with TRBD2. The V segment lost 4 bases and the J segment 6 bases; nucleotides outside the gene matches: 10. Looked up from germline, CDR1 is SGDLS and CDR2 is YYNGEE. The CDR3 has 16 residues. The CDR3 here is CASSPLQRGGSNEQFF. CDR3 in DNA: TGTGCCAGCAGCCCACTCCAGCGGGGGGGAAGCAATGAGCAGTTCTTC.

This clonotype appeared a few times. The V and J genes are TRBV6-6 and TRBJ2-5; D is unclear. The germline V and J ends were trimmed by 4 bases and 5 bases, with 8 bases remaining between them. Germline CDR1 reads MNHNY; CDR2 reads SVGAGI (reference sequence). The CDR3 totals 12 residues. The CDR3 here is CASSSMKETQYF. The CDR3 DNA reads TGTGCCAGCAGTTCCATGAAGGAGACCCAGTACTTC.

This clonotype was observed a handful of times. The V gene is TRBV6-1, the J gene TRBJ1-2, with no clear D. Trimming stripped 8 bases from V and 6 bases from J, with 19 bases between. Germline assignment: CDR1 MNHNS and CDR2 SASEGT. The CDR3 runs 14 residues. Here the CDR3 DNA reads TGTGCCAGCCGTCTCCGCGGGCGAAACCATGGCTACACCTTC. Its protein product is CASRLRGRNHGYTF.

This clonotype showed up just a few times. The rearrangement links TRBV4-1 to TRBJ2-5, with D uncertain. Trimming took off 2 bases at V and 3 bases at J, with 13 bases between the two ends. CDR1 MGHRA and CDR2 YSYEKL come from the germline V gene. CDR3 length equals 15 residues. CDR3 sequence (DNA): TGCGCCAGCAGCCAAAATCCAGCGCAAGAAGAGACCCAGTACTTC. Its translation: CASSQNPAQEETQYF.

The chain combines TRBV28 with TRBJ2-7; D uncertain. The CDR3 is 15 amino acids. Germline values: CDR1 MDHEN, CDR2 SYDVKM. Trimming removed 6 bases from V and 1 base from J, with 16 bases in between. The CDR3 here is CASSFQTSQSYEQYF. The CDR3 nucleotides are TGTGCCAGCAGCTTCCAGACGTCACAATCCTACGAGCAGTACTTC. The full variable domain, in which reference TRBV28 and TRBJ2-7 provide the parts outside the CDR3, is DVKVTQSSRYLVKRTGEKVFLECVQDMDHENMFWYRQDPGLGLRLIYFSYDVKMKEKGDIPEGYSVSREKKERFSLILESASTNQTSMYLCASSFQTSQSYEQYFGPGTRLTVT.

V usage is TRBV11-2 and J usage is TRBJ2-1; 12 bases align to TRBD1. Germline V gene data show CDR1 as SGHAT and CDR2 as FQNNGV. V lost 5 bases and J lost 6; bases outside the gene matches: 8. The CDR3 runs to 16 residues. DNA of the CDR3: TGTGCCAGCAGCCTCCAAGGGACAGGGGGCCTCAATGAGCAGTTCTTC. Amino acid sequence: CASSLQGTGGLNEQFF.

The chain couples TRBV20-1 to TRBJ2-7; TRBD1 or TRBD2 may be the D gene (5 bases each). The ends were cut back, 3 bases at V and 9 bases at J, with 15 bases in the middle. This CDR3 region has 12 residues. Germline assignment: CDR1 DFQATT and CDR2 SNEGSKA (reference sequence). This CDR3 reads CSASGASRGQYF. The CDR3 nucleotides are TGCAGTGCTAGTGGGGCTAGCAGAGGGCAGTACTTC.